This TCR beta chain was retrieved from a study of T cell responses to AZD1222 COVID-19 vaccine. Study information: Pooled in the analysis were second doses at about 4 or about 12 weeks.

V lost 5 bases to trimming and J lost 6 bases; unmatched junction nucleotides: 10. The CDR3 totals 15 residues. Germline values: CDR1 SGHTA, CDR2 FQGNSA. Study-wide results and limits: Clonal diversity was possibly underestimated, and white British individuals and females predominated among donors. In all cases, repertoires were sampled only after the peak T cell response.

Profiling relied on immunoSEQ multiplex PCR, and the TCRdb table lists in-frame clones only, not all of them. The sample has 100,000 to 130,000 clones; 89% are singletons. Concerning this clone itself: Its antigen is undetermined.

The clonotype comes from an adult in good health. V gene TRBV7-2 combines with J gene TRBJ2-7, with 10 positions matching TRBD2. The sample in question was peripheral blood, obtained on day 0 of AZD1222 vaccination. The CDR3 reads CASSTNGLAAGEQYF. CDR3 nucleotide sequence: TGTGCCAGCAGCACCAACGGACTAGCGGCTGGCGAGCAGTACTTC.